This section outlines one TCR beta chain sequence together with its context. Its target is not known. There are 15 residues in the CDR3. V lost 2 bases and J 6 bases, leaving 17 bases between the germline ends. In germline, CDR1 is MDHEN, CDR2 SYDVKM. Only in-frame clones appear in the TCRdb table, and some are missing; sequencing was by immunoSEQ multiplex PCR. This sample has tens of thousands of clones, with around 85% found just once. This sample's time point: recipient sample about 28 days before transplant, after cytoreduction. This entry belongs to a study of T cell clonotyping in hematopoietic cell transplantation. Study as a whole: Pretransplant recipient samples were taken after cytoreduction. Study results and caveats: Pathologically expanded recipient clonotypes increased progressively from day 30 to day 180 as diversity fell. Higher Inverse Simpson Index values in graft donor and pretransplant recipient predicted broader posttransplant TCR diversity.

The origin of this receptor is a man between 60 and 70 years old with acute myeloid leukemia. Some clones in this sample may be carry-over from other donors' samples. The sample consisted of peripheral blood mononuclear cells, taken before stem cell transplant. The chain uses TRBV28 and TRBJ2-7; either TRBD1 or TRBD2 may supply D (5 bases each). DNA of the CDR3: TGTGCCAGCAGTTTAGTATATAACAGAGGGGCCGAGCAGTACTTC. Amino acid sequence: CASSLVYNRGAEQYF. The variable domain in full, with the rest retrieved from reference TRBV28 and TRBJ2-7, is DVKVTQSSRYLVKRTGEKVFLECVQDMDHENMFWYRQDPGLGLRLIYFSYDVKMKEKGDIPEGYSVSREKKERFSLILESASTNQTSMYLCASSLVYNRGAEQYFGPGTRLTVT.